This T cell receptor (beta chain) was identified in a study of blood T cell repertoires in COVID-19. Germline CDR1 SGHDT, CDR2 YYEEEE. The V and J ends lost 0 bases and 4 bases, in that order; junction bases with no gene match: 4. The CDR3 spans 16 residues. Generated by immunoSEQ multiplex PCR, the TCRdb table keeps only in-frame clones and is missing some. The sample has around 300,000 clones; approximately 83% are singletons. Sequenced material: peripheral blood. This clonotype was obtained from a woman aged 25-40 years who had recovered from COVID-19. J is TRBJ1-5 and V is TRBV5-6; 10 bases line up with TRBD1. CDR3: CASSLAGTGANQPQHF. CDR3 nucleotide sequence: TGTGCCAGCAGCTTGGCCGGGACAGGGGCAAATCAGCCCCAGCATTTT.